This is a list of T cell receptor beta chains from one sample in a study of blood T cell repertoires in COVID-19. The table came from immunoSEQ multiplex PCR; TCRdb's copy has only in-frame clones and leaves some out. The sample has about 150,000 clones; over 75% are singletons. The sample consisted of peripheral blood. These receptors were obtained from a man aged 55 to 70 with COVID-19, enrolled during active disease. Both conserved end residues are part of each CDR3. A D gene is named only where the DNA matches it firmly. A clone size is listed for some rows: how often the clone was seen (once, few, many), or a class if it is expanded.

v_call: TRBV6-5; d_call: NA; j_call: TRBJ1-4; clone_size: NA; cdr3_nt: TGTGCCAGCAGTTACCGATCCGGGGATGAAAAACTGTTTTTT; cdr3_aa: CASSYRSGDEKLFF
v_call: TRBV4-1; d_call: NA; j_call: TRBJ1-5; clone_size: few; cdr3_nt: TGCGCCAGCAGCCAAGATCGCGGGATCAATCAGCCCCAGCATTTT; cdr3_aa: CASSQDRGINQPQHF
v_call: TRBV27; d_call: NA; j_call: TRBJ1-3; clone_size: NA; cdr3_nt: TGTGCCAGCAGTTTATCTATTCCGGGCAGGGCCGCTGGAAACACCATATATTTT; cdr3_aa: CASSLSIPGRAAGNTIYF
v_call: TRBV5-1; d_call: TRBD1; j_call: TRBJ1-1; clone_size: NA; cdr3_nt: TGCGCCAGCAGCTCGGAGGGGGCGGAGGGAACTGAAGCTTTCTTT; cdr3_aa: CASSSEGAEGTEAFF
v_call: TRBV7-2; d_call: NA; j_call: TRBJ2-6; clone_size: NA; cdr3_nt: TGTGCCAGCAGCGCCCAGGGCACTGGGGCCAACGTCCTGACTTTC; cdr3_aa: CASSAQGTGANVLTF
v_call: TRBV7-8; d_call: NA; j_call: TRBJ2-1; clone_size: NA; cdr3_nt: TGTGCCAGCAGCGGTAAATCAGGGTCATACAATGAGCAGTTCTTC; cdr3_aa: CASSGKSGSYNEQFF
v_call: TRBV9; d_call: NA; j_call: TRBJ2-5; clone_size: NA; cdr3_nt: TGTGCCAGCAGCCCGGACCTCAGACTACACCCGTCCAAAGAGACCCAGTACTTC; cdr3_aa: CASSPDLRLHPSKETQYF
v_call: TRBV2; d_call: TRBD2; j_call: TRBJ2-7; clone_size: NA; cdr3_nt: TGTGCCAGCAGTGATCTATTAGCGGGGAACTCCTACGAGCAGTACTTC; cdr3_aa: CASSDLLAGNSYEQYF
v_call: TRBV3-1/TRBV3-2; d_call: NA; j_call: TRBJ1-3; clone_size: NA; cdr3_nt: TGTGCCAGCAGCCACCCGGACAGCTTCGGAAACACCATATATTTT; cdr3_aa: CASSHPDSFGNTIYF
v_call: TRBV29-1; d_call: NA; j_call: TRBJ1-1; clone_size: NA; cdr3_nt: TGCAGCGTTGATGGCCAGTTGGGCATGAACACTGAAGCTTTCTTT; cdr3_aa: CSVDGQLGMNTEAFF
v_call: TRBV5-4; d_call: TRBD1; j_call: TRBJ2-7; clone_size: NA; cdr3_nt: TGTGCCAGCAGCTTAGGGGGCCTCTACGAGCAGTACTTC; cdr3_aa: CASSLGGLYEQYF
v_call: TRBV10-2; d_call: TRBD1; j_call: TRBJ1-5; clone_size: few; cdr3_nt: TGCGCCAGCAGTGAGTCCGGGACAGGGGATCAGCCCCAGCATTTT; cdr3_aa: CASSESGTGDQPQHF
v_call: TRBV28; d_call: NA; j_call: TRBJ2-5; clone_size: NA; cdr3_nt: TGTGCCAGCAGACCCCGGACACCTCAGGGGACCCAGTACTTC; cdr3_aa: CASRPRTPQGTQYF
v_call: TRBV25-1; d_call: TRBD1; j_call: TRBJ1-1; clone_size: NA; cdr3_nt: TGTGCCAGCAGTGAATGGGCCCGGACAGGGGTGAACACTGAAGCTTTCTTT; cdr3_aa: CASSEWARTGVNTEAFF
v_call: TRBV18; d_call: TRBD2; j_call: TRBJ2-3; clone_size: once; cdr3_nt: TGTGCCAGCGCGAGCGGGGCCAGCACAGATACGCAGTATTTT; cdr3_aa: CASASGASTDTQYF
v_call: TRBV3-1/TRBV3-2; d_call: NA; j_call: TRBJ1-1; clone_size: NA; cdr3_nt: TGTGCCAGCAGCCAAGCCAACCCTAATGAAGCTTTCTTT; cdr3_aa: CASSQANPNEAFF
v_call: TRBV5-6; d_call: NA; j_call: TRBJ1-6; clone_size: NA; cdr3_nt: TGTGCCAGCAGCTTGGGGGGCAGGAATTCACCCCTCCACTTT; cdr3_aa: CASSLGGRNSPLHF
v_call: TRBV5-1; d_call: NA; j_call: TRBJ1-2; clone_size: NA; cdr3_nt: TGCGCCAGCAGCCCGCCGGGAACGGTTAACTATGGCTACACCTTC; cdr3_aa: CASSPPGTVNYGYTF
v_call: TRBV2; d_call: NA; j_call: TRBJ2-7; clone_size: NA; cdr3_nt: TGTGCCAGCAGTGACAGTTATTTTTCCTACGAGCAGTACTTC; cdr3_aa: CASSDSYFSYEQYF
v_call: TRBV7-3; d_call: TRBD1; j_call: TRBJ1-3; clone_size: NA; cdr3_nt: TGTGCCAGGGAGGGGCGGACAGGGTACTTT; cdr3_aa: CAREGRTGYF
v_call: TRBV29-1; d_call: TRBD1; j_call: TRBJ2-7; clone_size: NA; cdr3_nt: TGCAGCGCAACCGGGACAGGTCCTTCCGAGCAGTACTTC; cdr3_aa: CSATGTGPSEQYF
v_call: TRBV11-2; d_call: NA; j_call: TRBJ1-5; clone_size: NA; cdr3_nt: TGTGCCAGCAGCTTAGGGAGGAATCAGCCCCAGCATTTT; cdr3_aa: CASSLGRNQPQHF
v_call: TRBV18; d_call: TRBD1; j_call: TRBJ1-5; clone_size: few; cdr3_nt: TGTGCCAGCTCACCCGGGACAGGGTTCAATCAGCCCCAGCATTTT; cdr3_aa: CASSPGTGFNQPQHF
v_call: TRBV10-3; d_call: NA; j_call: TRBJ1-1; clone_size: NA; cdr3_nt: TGTGCCATCAGTGATCCAGGGATGGGCACTGAAGCTTTCTTT; cdr3_aa: CAISDPGMGTEAFF
v_call: TRBV9; d_call: TRBD2; j_call: TRBJ2-7; clone_size: few; cdr3_nt: TGTGCCAGCAGCCCCCGGGCGGGAGACCCCTACGAGCAGTACTTC; cdr3_aa: CASSPRAGDPYEQYF
v_call: TRBV29-1; d_call: NA; j_call: TRBJ1-2; clone_size: NA; cdr3_nt: TGCAGCGTTGAAGATGAGGCGAACAGGGAATACACCTTC; cdr3_aa: CSVEDEANREYTF
v_call: TRBV28; d_call: NA; j_call: TRBJ1-5; clone_size: NA; cdr3_nt: TGTGCCACACGGACAGACTTGGTCCAGCATTTT; cdr3_aa: CATRTDLVQHF
v_call: TRBV5-5; d_call: NA; j_call: TRBJ1-1; clone_size: once; cdr3_nt: TGTGCCAGCAGCATAACAGGGAACACTGAAGCTTTCTTT; cdr3_aa: CASSITGNTEAFF
v_call: TRBV5-6; d_call: TRBD1; j_call: TRBJ2-1; clone_size: NA; cdr3_nt: TGTGCCAGCAGCCAGGGACAGGGATCCTTTGCGGGGAATGAGCAGTTCTTC; cdr3_aa: CASSQGQGSFAGNEQFF
v_call: TRBV6-2/TRBV6-3; d_call: TRBD1; j_call: TRBJ1-2; clone_size: once; cdr3_nt: TGTGCCAGCAGTACCAGACAGGGCTATGGCTACACCTTC; cdr3_aa: CASSTRQGYGYTF
v_call: TRBV7-9; d_call: NA; j_call: TRBJ2-3; clone_size: NA; cdr3_nt: TGTGCCAGCAGCTTTAAACACCCGTTCGTATTCACAGATACGCAGTATTTT; cdr3_aa: CASSFKHPFVFTDTQYF
v_call: TRBV3-1/TRBV3-2; d_call: TRBD2; j_call: TRBJ2-2; clone_size: once; cdr3_nt: TGTGCCAGCAGAGGGGGTAGCGGGGGATACACCGGGGAGCTGTTTTTT; cdr3_aa: CASRGGSGGYTGELFF